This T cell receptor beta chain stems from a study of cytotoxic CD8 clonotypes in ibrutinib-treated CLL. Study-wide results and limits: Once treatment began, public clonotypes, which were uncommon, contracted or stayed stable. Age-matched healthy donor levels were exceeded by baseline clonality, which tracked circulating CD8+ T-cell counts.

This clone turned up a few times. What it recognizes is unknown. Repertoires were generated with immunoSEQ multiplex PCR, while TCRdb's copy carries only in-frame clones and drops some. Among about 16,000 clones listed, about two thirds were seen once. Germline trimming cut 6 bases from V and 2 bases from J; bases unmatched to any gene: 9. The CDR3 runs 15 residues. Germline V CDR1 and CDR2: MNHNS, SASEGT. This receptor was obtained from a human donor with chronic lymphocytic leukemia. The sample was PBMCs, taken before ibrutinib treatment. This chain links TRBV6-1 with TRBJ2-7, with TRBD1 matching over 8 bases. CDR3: CASSPEQGATYEQYF. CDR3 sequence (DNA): TGTGCCAGCAGCCCGGAGCAGGGGGCGACCTACGAGCAGTACTTC.